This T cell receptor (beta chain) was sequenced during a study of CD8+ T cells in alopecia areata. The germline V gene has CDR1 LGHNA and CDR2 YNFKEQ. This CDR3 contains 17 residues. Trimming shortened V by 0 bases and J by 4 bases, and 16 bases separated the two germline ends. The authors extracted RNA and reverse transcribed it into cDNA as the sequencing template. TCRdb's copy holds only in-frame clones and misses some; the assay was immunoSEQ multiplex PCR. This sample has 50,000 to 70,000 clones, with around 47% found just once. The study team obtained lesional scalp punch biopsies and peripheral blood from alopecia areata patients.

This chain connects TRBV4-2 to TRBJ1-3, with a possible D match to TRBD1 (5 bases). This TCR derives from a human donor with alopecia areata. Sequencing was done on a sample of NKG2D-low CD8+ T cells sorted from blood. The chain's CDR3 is CASSQEMGGRFGNTIYF. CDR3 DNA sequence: TGTGCCAGCAGCCAAGAGATGGGGGGGAGATTCGGAAACACCATATATTTT.